Presented here are 10 T cell receptor beta chains from one specimen sequenced in a study of response to subunit inactivated influenza vaccine. In TCRdb, the RT-PCR reads were re-called with MiXCR into one record per CDR3 protein. The sample shows approximately 530,000 distinct CDR3 sequences, approximately 13% of them seen only once. The material sequenced was PBMCs from blood, taken roughly 47 days after vaccination. The receptors here all came from a man aged 50 to 60 who received an inactivated influenza vaccine.

This clonotype appeared a few times. The rearrangement uses TRBV15 and TRBJ1-6; D is unresolved. The CDR3 runs 13 residues. The V and J ends lost 1 base and 8 bases respectively, with 6 bases between them. Looked up from germline, CDR1 is LNHNV and CDR2 is YYDKDF (reference sequence). The CDR3 loop reads CATSRVGDSPLHF. DNA for the CDR3: TGTGCCACCAGCAGAGTTGGGGATTCACCCCTCCACTTT. Using reference TRBV15 and TRBJ1-6 for the parts outside the CDR3, the full variable domain is DAMVIQNPRYQVTQFGKPVTLSCSQTLNHNVMYWYQQKSSQAPKLLFHYYDKDFNNEADTPDNFQSRRPNTSFCFLDIRSPGLGDTAMYLCATSRVGDSPLHFGNGTRLTVT.

The V call is TRBV4-3, the J call TRBJ1-6; no clear D. Between the trimmed V and J ends, which lost 0 bases and 4 bases, there was a span of 10 bases. The CDR3 has 16 amino acids. Germline-derived CDR1 and CDR2 are LGHNA and YSLEER. CDR3 coding DNA: TGCGCCAGCAGCCAAGATTGGGAGCCTTATAATTCACCCCTCCACTTT. Translation: CASSQDWEPYNSPLHF.

In nucleotides, the CDR3 is TGCAGCGTTGAGAGAACAGGGGGCTACGAGCAGTACTTC. As protein: CSVERTGGYEQYF. The chain recombines TRBV29-1 with TRBJ2-7; 8 bases are a match to TRBD1. The ends lost 3 bases at V and 3 bases at J; junction bases unmatched: 4. The CDR3 runs 13 residues. In germline, CDR1 is SQVTM, CDR2 ANQGSEA.

Ten or more counts support this clonotype. J is TRBJ1-4 and V is TRBV6-1, with TRBD1 matching over 9 bases. Unmatched junction bases numbered 4, after V lost 4 bases and J lost 4 bases. The CDR3 contains 15 residues. Germline V gives CDR1 MNHNS, CDR2 SASEGT. The CDR3 region has the DNA TGTGCCAGCAGTGCCGGGACAGGGAGTAATGAAAAACTGTTTTTT. Translating gives CASSAGTGSNEKLFF.

This clonotype was recorded many times. V and J are TRBV9 and TRBJ2-3; 7 bases fit TRBD2. Germline V gene lookup returns CDR1 SGDLS and CDR2 YYNGEE. V shed 1 base, J shed 5 bases, and the junction held 7 bases outside the gene matches. CDR3 length: 15 amino acids. In DNA form, the CDR3 reads TGTGCCAGCAGCGTACGAGGGAGGGCTGGAGATACGCAGTATTTT. Encoded protein: CASSVRGRAGDTQYF.

This clonotype was counted at least ten times. This sequence joins TRBV20-1 and TRBJ1-1; D may be TRBD1 (5 bases). Between the trimmed V and J ends, which lost 5 bases and 1 base, there was a span of 11 bases. The CDR3 extends over 13 amino acids. Germline CDR1 is DFQATT and CDR2 is SNEGSKA (reference sequence). CDR3 DNA sequence: TGCAGTGCTTTCGGGACGGCGAACACTGAAGCTTTCTTT. It yields the protein CSAFGTANTEAFF.

With regard to this clonotype: Relative to the germline gene, one junction end is altered; a read error may explain this. V and J are TRBV6-1 and TRBJ1-5; unclear D gene. CDR1 and CDR2 (germline): MNHNS, SASEGT. The CDR3 is made up of 15 amino acids. The CDR3 DNA follows: TGTGCCAGCAGTGAACAGTCGGCGCAAAAGGGCAGTCCTACCTTT. It codes for CASSEQSAQKGSPTF.

This clonotype was observed a few times. The gene calls are TRBV11-1 and TRBJ2-5; tentatively, D is TRBD1 (6 bases). CDR1 is SGHAT and CDR2 is FQDESV in the germline V gene (reference sequence). V was clipped by 4 bases and J by 3 bases, with 15 bases between them. The CDR3 length is 15 residues. In DNA form, the CDR3 reads TGTGCCAGCAGCTGGCGGACGGGACACGAAGAGACCCAGTACTTC. Its translation is CASSWRTGHEETQYF. The variable domain in full, completed from reference TRBV11-1 and TRBJ2-5, reads EAEVAQSPRYKITEKSQAVAFWCDPISGHATLYWYRQILGQGPELLVQFQDESVVDDSQLPKDRFSAERLKGVDSTLKIQPAELGDSAMYLCASSWRTGHEETQYFGPGTRLLVL.

In nucleotides, the CDR3 is TGTGCCAGCAGCTTAAACTCCCCCAGCGAGCAGTTCTTC. As protein: CASSLNSPSEQFF. The chain uses TRBV7-3 and TRBJ2-1; the D is unclear. CDR3 length: 13 residues. Germline lookup yields CDR1 SGHTA and CDR2 FQGTGA. The ends were cut back, 1 base at V and 10 bases at J, with 11 bases in the middle.

This clonotype occurred a few times. The chain has TRBV27 and TRBJ2-1; TRBD1 is a possible D gene (5 bases). Per the germline V gene, CDR1 is MNHEY and CDR2 is SMNVEV (reference sequence). The CDR3 runs to 17 residues. Trimming took off 2 bases at V and 0 bases at J, with 14 bases between the two ends. The CDR3 loop reads CASSLGSGLSSYNEQFF. The DNA for the CDR3 is TGTGCCAGCAGTTTAGGGTCAGGGCTGAGCTCCTACAATGAGCAGTTCTTC.